This TCR beta chain was sequenced in a study of T-cell reconstitution after alpha-beta-depleted transplantation in children. General study results and limits: Among T cells one year after transplant, newly produced cells accounted for most counts and diversity. It was reported that alpha-beta T cells came from several hundred expanded graft clones (about two months after transplant).

The germline V gene encodes CDR1 MDHEN and CDR2 SYDVKM. The CDR3 length is 14 residues. With 2 bases removed from V and 6 bases from J, the gap between germline ends came to 13 bases. This clonotype has only a few counts. Its matching antigen is unknown. The TCRbeta library incorporated unique molecular identifiers. TCRdb recomputed calls from the PCR reads with MiXCR, one row per CDR3 protein. Found here are around 270,000 distinct CDR3 sequences, 9.5% to 13% of them singletons; the top ten hold roughly 7.1%. The TCR comes from a boy younger than two with acute myeloid leukemia, due to receive a stem cell transplant. The rearrangement joins TRBV28 to TRBJ1-2; no clear D gene. The sequencing used PBMCs, collected before TCRalphabeta/CD19-depleted stem cell transplant. Here the CDR3 reads CASSLARSRDGYTF. For the CDR3, the DNA is TGTGCCAGCAGTTTAGCTAGATCGAGGGATGGCTACACCTTC.